This T cell receptor (beta chain) was recorded in a study of graft-versus-host responses after intestinal transplantation. The wider study: Anti-thymocyte globulin induction, then tacrolimus and steroids for around three years, went to all recipients.

This clone was counted between two and nine times. V was cut by 1 base and J by 7 bases, with 20 bases left in between. Germline lookup yields CDR1 SGHVS and CDR2 FQNEAQ. The CDR3 loop spans 17 amino acids. Data came from immunoSEQ multiplex PCR; TCRdb stores just in-frame clones and leaves some out. The repertoire holds just over 20,000 clones, with roughly 87% as singletons. J is TRBJ1-5 and V is TRBV7-8; D is perhaps TRBD1 (6 bases). The specimen was PBMCs, collected roughly 64 days after intestinal transplantation. This TCR came from a human patient who received an intestinal transplant, so some T cells may come from the graft donor. In DNA form, the CDR3 reads TGTGCCAGCAGCTTAGTCGGGGGCGGGCCATGGGGGCAGCCCCAGCATTTT. Amino acids: CASSLVGGGPWGQPQHF.